The entry below gives a single T cell receptor (beta chain) sequence along with its context. No antigen is known for it. No qualities accompany the bases; no much larger clone lies one base away. Libraries were prepared through the immunoSEQ multiplex PCR assay. Not all clones reach the TCRdb copy of this immuneACCESS table, which keeps in-frame sequences only. Checked studies attribute under half of the gap to unresolved V genes and leave the rest unexplained. In all, the sample holds roughly 69,000 clones, and around 87% of those were seen once. Under 3% of the sample lies in the top ten. The data are from a study of control samples from healthy donors and cancer patients (dated by TCRdb to about 2020). The specimen was PBMCs. The sequence derives from a woman aged 45-59 years with head and neck cancer.

The DNA sequence is TGCAGCGTTGGGGGGACAGGGACCTACGAGCAGTACTTC. Its amino acids are CSVGGTGTYEQYF. The sequence is built from TRBV29-1 and TRBJ2-7, with TRBD1 matching 9 junction bases. CDR1 SQVTM and CDR2 ANQGSEA are derived from the germline V gene. Trimming accounts for 4 bases at V and 2 bases at J, while the number of junction bases matched to no gene is 3. Including cysteine and phenylalanine, the CDR3 has 13 amino acids. The kept DNA is CDR3 alone, 39 bases in frame from the first base.